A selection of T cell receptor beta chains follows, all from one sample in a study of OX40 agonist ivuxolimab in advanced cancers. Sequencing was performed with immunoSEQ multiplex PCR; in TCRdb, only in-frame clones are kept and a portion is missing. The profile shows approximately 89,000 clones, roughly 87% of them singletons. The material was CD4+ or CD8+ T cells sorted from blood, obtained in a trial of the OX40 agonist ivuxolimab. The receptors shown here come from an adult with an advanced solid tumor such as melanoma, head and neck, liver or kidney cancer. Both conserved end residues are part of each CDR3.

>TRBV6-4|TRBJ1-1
CASSDSRQGTEAFF
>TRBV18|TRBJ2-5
CASSPGLQETQYF
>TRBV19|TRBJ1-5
CASSFQDSASNQPQHF
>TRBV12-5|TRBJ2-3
CASGFGLDTQYF
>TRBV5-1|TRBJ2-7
CASSVGALSSYEQYF
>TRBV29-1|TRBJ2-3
CSVGTHADTQYF
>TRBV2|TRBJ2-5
CASRSQETQYF
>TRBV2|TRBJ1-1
CASSDDSEAFF
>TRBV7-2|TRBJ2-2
CASSLGGRELFF
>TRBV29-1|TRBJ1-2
CSVERIIYGYTF
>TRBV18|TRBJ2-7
CASSLGQGDEQYF
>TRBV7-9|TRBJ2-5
CASSLRQGGGETQYF
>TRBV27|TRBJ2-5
CASSGWGEPETQYF
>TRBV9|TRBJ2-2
CASSVTVNTGELFF
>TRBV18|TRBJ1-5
CASSPQRGNQPQHF
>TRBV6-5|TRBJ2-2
CASSHSRGTGELFF
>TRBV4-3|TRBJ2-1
CASSRSSSKNNEQFF
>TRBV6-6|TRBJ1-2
CAARDLIGYGYTF
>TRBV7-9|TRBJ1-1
CASSPRPNTEAFF
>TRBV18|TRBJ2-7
CASSPTGRGDEQYF
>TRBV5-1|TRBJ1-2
CASSLAAGSNYGYTF
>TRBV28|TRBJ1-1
CASIQSGGEAFF
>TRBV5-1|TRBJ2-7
CASSLSLPSGEQYF
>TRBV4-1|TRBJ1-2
CASSQDRSGTGIPYGYTF
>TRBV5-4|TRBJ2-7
CASSSPRTDSYEQYF
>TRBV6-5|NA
CASSTGNSYEQYF
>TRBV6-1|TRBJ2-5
CASLVGARETQYF
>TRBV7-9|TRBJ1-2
CASSLDWWRDRNTNYGYTF
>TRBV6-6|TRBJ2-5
CASSYSNREETQYF
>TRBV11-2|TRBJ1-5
CASSLSPQRRPHQPQHF
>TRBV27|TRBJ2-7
CASAREGVYEQYF
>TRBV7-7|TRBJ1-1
CASSLNPLNTEAFF
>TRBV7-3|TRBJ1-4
CASSWGRSNEKLFF
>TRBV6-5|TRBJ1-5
CASSYTGAQPQHF
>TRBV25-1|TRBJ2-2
CASSDTGTTTGELFF
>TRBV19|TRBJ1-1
CASSPTANTEAFF
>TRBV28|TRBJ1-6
CASSPLEGQGVSPLHF
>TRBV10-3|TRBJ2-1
CAISDGRGNEQFF
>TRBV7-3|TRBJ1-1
CASSLTGQVSRAFF
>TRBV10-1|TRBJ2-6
CASSSGSGANVLTF